The 3 T cell receptor beta chains given below trace back to one sample, sequenced in a study of blood T cell repertoires in COVID-19. Sequencing was performed with immunoSEQ multiplex PCR; in TCRdb, only in-frame clones are kept and a portion is missing. The table shows approximately 150,000 clones, with approximately 75% occurring only once. Material for sequencing was peripheral blood. These receptors all stem from a human donor in a cohort sampled during active COVID-19.

This chain connects TRBV27 to TRBJ1-1; D remains ambiguous. The length of the CDR3 is 14 residues. CDR1 is MNHEY and CDR2 is SMNVEV in the germline V gene (reference sequence). Trimming took 5 bases from V and 1 from J, leaving 11 bases between them. The CDR3 loop reads CASSPTGRNTEAFF. Here the CDR3 DNA reads TGTGCCAGCAGTCCGACCGGGAGGAACACTGAAGCTTTCTTT.

The rearrangement joins TRBV7-2 to TRBJ2-7, with unresolved D. With 1 base removed from V and 5 bases from J, the gap between germline ends came to 9 bases. The CDR3 is 13 amino acids. Germline CDR1 and CDR2: SGHTA and FQGNSA. In nucleotides, the CDR3 is TGTGCCAGCAGCTTAGGGCGAGACAACGAGCAGTACTTC. Its translation is CASSLGRDNEQYF.

This chain connects TRBV18 to TRBJ2-1, with D tentatively TRBD2 (5 bases). The CDR3 contains 15 residues. Germline CDR1 and CDR2: KGHSH and LQKENI. Trimming removed 3 bases at V and 7 bases at J, with 16 bases between. Written as DNA, the CDR3 is TGTGCCAGCTCACCCGGCCTCTCGGGATTAAATGAGCAGTTCTTC. This encodes CASSPGLSGLNEQFF. The full variable domain, rest sourced from reference TRBV18 and TRBJ2-1, is NAGVMQNPRHLVRRRGQEARLRCSPMKGHSHVYWYRQLPEEGLKFMVYLQKENIIDESGMPKERFSAEFPKEGPSILRIQQVVRGDSAAYFCASSPGLSGLNEQFFGPGTRLTVL.